The rows below give T cell receptor beta chains drawn from one sample of a study of blood T cell repertoires in COVID-19. Method: immunoSEQ multiplex PCR; TCRdb's copy keeps in-frame clones and lacks some. The table has over 85,000 clones, over 75% seen once. The sample consisted of peripheral blood. These receptors were collected from a human donor in a cohort sampled during active COVID-19. Both conserved end residues are part of each CDR3. The D gene is left open where the match is weak. Clone size is given for some rows only: seen once, a few or many times, or a class if the clone is expanded.

clone_size d_call j_call v_call cdr3_nt cdr3_aa
NA NA TRBJ1-1 TRBV5-1 TGCGCCAGCAGCTTGGATCCGAGAAACACTGAAGCTTTCTTT CASSLDPRNTEAFF
NA TRBD1 TRBJ1-5 TRBV6-4 TGTGCCAGCAGTGACTCCTTGGGGACAGGGGAGCGGTATAGCAATCAGCCCCAGCATTTT CASSDSLGTGERYSNQPQHF
NA TRBD1 TRBJ2-7 TRBV7-2 TGTGCCAGCAGCTTAGTTGGGACAGTATCCTACGAGCAGTACTTC CASSLVGTVSYEQYF
NA NA TRBJ1-1 TRBV6-4 TGTGCCAGCAGTCTATTCGGGGGGCTTAACACTGAAGCTTTCTTT CASSLFGGLNTEAFF
NA NA TRBJ2-2 TRBV6-1 TGTGCCAGCAGTGAATGGGCAGAAAGAGTAAAGTACACCGGGGAGCTGTTTTTT CASSEWAERVKYTGELFF
NA NA TRBJ2-1 TRBV11-3 TGTGCCAGCAGCTCCTCTGCAGGGCAGAGCAATGAGCAGTTCTTC CASSSSAGQSNEQFF
NA NA TRBJ1-5 TRBV19 TGTGCCAGTAGCGAACAGGCCCATAGCAATCAGCCCCAGCATTTT CASSEQAHSNQPQHF
NA NA TRBJ2-3 TRBV6-7 TGTGCCAGCCCGGCCGGAGCCCCACTACGATTCCTAGCAGGCACAGATACGCAGTATTTT CASPAGAPLRFLAGTDTQYF
NA TRBD2 TRBJ2-1 TRBV11-3 TGTGCCAGCAGCTTAGCTAGCGGGCCCTCCTACAATGAGCAGTTCTTC CASSLASGPSYNEQFF
NA NA TRBJ2-3 TRBV7-9 TGTGCCAGCAGCCAAACTACCGGAGGCACATATACGCAGTATTTT CASSQTTGGTYTQYF
NA TRBD2 TRBJ2-7 TRBV27 TGTGCCAGCAGTTTGGCCCCTCCCCGTAAGCTAGCGGCCCATCGCGAGCAGTACTTC CASSLAPPRKLAAHREQYF
NA TRBD2 TRBJ2-5 TRBV28 TGTGCCAGCAGTTTCGTTAAGCGGGATAGCGACCAAGAGACCCAGTACTTC CASSFVKRDSDQETQYF
NA TRBD1 TRBJ1-5 TRBV19 TGTGCCACCCAATCAGATCAGGGGGCTTGGGGTGAGCCCCAGCATTTT CATQSDQGAWGEPQHF
NA NA TRBJ2-1 TRBV18 TGTGCCAGCTCTTCCCGAGGGGGATACAATGAGCAGTTCTTC CASSSRGGYNEQFF
NA TRBD2 TRBJ2-3 TRBV6-5 TGTGCCAGCAGAATGGGGCGGGGGACAGATACGCAGTATTTT CASRMGRGTDTQYF
NA NA TRBJ2-5 TRBV20-1 TGCAGTGCTAGCGGTCAAGAGACCCAGTACTTC CSASGQETQYF
NA NA TRBJ2-7 TRBV4-2 TGTGCCAGCAGCCAGAAGGAGGGGCCCCACGAAGAGCAGTACTTC CASSQKEGPHEEQYF
once TRBD1 TRBJ1-1 TRBV11-2 TGTGCCAGCAGCACACGATCAGGGGGTCTGGATGAAGCTTTCTTT CASSTRSGGLDEAFF
NA NA TRBJ2-3 TRBV5-4 TGTGCCAGCGAGGAGATGGCGGGAGATACGCAGTATTTT CASEEMAGDTQYF
NA TRBD1 TRBJ2-1 TRBV24-1 TGTGCCACCAGTGATCACAGGGGATACAATGAGCAGTTCTTC CATSDHRGYNEQFF
NA TRBD2 TRBJ2-3 TRBV7-3 TGTGCCAGCAGCTTCGACCACCTAAGACTAGCGGACCGCACAGATACGCAGTATTTT CASSFDHLRLADRTDTQYF
NA NA TRBJ1-6 TRBV3-1/TRBV3-2 TGTGCCAGCAGCCCCCTAGTACATTCCATTTCACCCCTCCACTTT CASSPLVHSISPLHF
NA NA TRBJ2-3 TRBV4-1 TGCGCCAGCACAAATTTGGGGAGGAAGTTCACAGATACGCAGTATTTT CASTNLGRKFTDTQYF
NA NA TRBJ1-5 TRBV25-1 TGTGCCAGCAGTCTGGGGGCCAATCAGCCCCAGCATTTT CASSLGANQPQHF
NA NA TRBJ2-2 TRBV13 TGTGCCAGCAGCCAAAGGGGCCCCGGGGAGCTGTTTTTT CASSQRGPGELFF
NA TRBD1 TRBJ2-7 TRBV19 TGTGCCAGTAGAAGTTCCGGGACAGTTCTCTCCTACGAGCAGTACTTC CASRSSGTVLSYEQYF
NA NA TRBJ1-2 TRBV7-2 TGTGCCAGCAGCCCCCGAGAGCGCGCTTGGTATGGCTACACCTTC CASSPRERAWYGYTF
NA NA TRBJ2-2 TRBV6-2/TRBV6-3 TGTGCCAGCAGCAGACAGGTGGATACCGGGGAGCTGTTTTTT CASSRQVDTGELFF
NA NA TRBJ2-4 TRBV4-3 TGCGCCAGCAGCCAAGACAGGGCCATTCAGTACTTC CASSQDRAIQYF
NA NA TRBJ2-7 TRBV6-6 TGTGCCAGTAAGGGGGTTGCCTCCTACGAGCAGTACTTC CASKGVASYEQYF
NA TRBD1 TRBJ1-5 TRBV19 TGTGCCAGTAGTGGGACAGGGGGTAGCAATCAGCCCCAGCATTTT CASSGTGGSNQPQHF
NA TRBD1 TRBJ2-5 TRBV9 TGTGCCAGCAGTCTCGGGACAGTAAGCGCGGAGACCCAGTACTTC CASSLGTVSAETQYF
few NA TRBJ2-7 TRBV6-2/TRBV6-3 TGTGCCAGCAGTGACAGGAGTCTCTCCTACGAGCAGTACTTC CASSDRSLSYEQYF
NA TRBD1 TRBJ2-5 TRBV13 TGTGCCAGCAGCTTACAGGGGGAAGAGACCCAGTACTTC CASSLQGEETQYF
NA TRBD2 TRBJ2-7 TRBV2 TGTGCCAGCAGTGAAGGAGCAGCGGGACTAGACGAGCAGTACTTC CASSEGAAGLDEQYF
NA NA TRBJ2-1 TRBV9 TGTGCCAGCAGCGGGACTCGACCACAGTTCTTC CASSGTRPQFF
NA NA TRBJ1-2 TRBV29-1 TGCAGCGTTGAGGAGGGGGGCTACACCTTC CSVEEGGYTF
NA TRBD1 TRBJ1-6 TRBV28 TGTGCCAGCAGCACTCCCGGGACAGACAATTCACCCCTCCACTTT CASSTPGTDNSPLHF
NA TRBD1 TRBJ1-1 TRBV28 TGTGCCAGCAGGCAACAGGGGGCATCTGATGAAGCTTTCTTT CASRQQGASDEAFF
NA NA TRBJ2-3 TRBV19 TGTGCCAGTAGGGGGCCGGATCCAGATACGCAGTATTTT CASRGPDPDTQYF
NA TRBD1 TRBJ1-5 TRBV6-5 TGTGCGGCAGGGGGCCATCAGCCCCAGCATTTT CAAGGHQPQHF
NA TRBD1 TRBJ2-3 TRBV5-6 TGTGCCAGCAGCCCTGGGACAGGGTGGATTAACTTCACCGATACGCAGTATTTT CASSPGTGWINFTDTQYF
NA TRBD1 TRBJ1-1 TRBV18 TGTGCCAGCTCACCCGGGACAGAGGGAACTGAAGCTTTCTTT CASSPGTEGTEAFF
NA NA TRBJ2-7 TRBV16 TGTGCCAGCAGCCAATCTTTCAATCGAGGGATAATCTACGAGCAGTACTTC CASSQSFNRGIIYEQYF
NA TRBD2 TRBJ2-1 TRBV27 TGTGCCAGCAGTCCTCCCGGGGGGGAGCAGTTCTTC CASSPPGGEQFF